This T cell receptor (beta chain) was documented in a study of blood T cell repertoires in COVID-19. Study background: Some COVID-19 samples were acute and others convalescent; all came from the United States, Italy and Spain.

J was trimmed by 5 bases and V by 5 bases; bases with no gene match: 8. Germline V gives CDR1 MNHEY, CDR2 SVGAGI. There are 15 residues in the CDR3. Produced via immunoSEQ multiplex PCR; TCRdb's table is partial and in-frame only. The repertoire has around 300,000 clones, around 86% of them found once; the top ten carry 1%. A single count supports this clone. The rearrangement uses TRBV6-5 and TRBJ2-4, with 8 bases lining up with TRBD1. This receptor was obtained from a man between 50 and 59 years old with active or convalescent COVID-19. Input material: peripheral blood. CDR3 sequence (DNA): TGTGCCAGCAGTCCAGGGGGCGCAATGGAAAACATTCAGTACTTC. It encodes CASSPGGAMENIQYF.